This T cell receptor beta chain was retrieved from a study of T-cell reconstitution after alpha-beta-depleted transplantation in children. This CDR3 has 15 amino acids. Trimming took 6 bases from V and 8 from J; bases not matched to a gene: 12. Germline loops: CDR1 SNHLY, CDR2 FYNNEI. For TCRbeta, the library was prepared with unique molecular identifiers. One entry per CDR3 protein results from TCRdb running MiXCR on the PCR reads. Of 350,000 to 400,000 distinct CDR3 sequences listed, 13% were seen once; the top ten hold 4% to 5.5%. The clonotype was recovered from a human donor who donated a stem cell graft to a child with Fanconi anemia. The chain carries TRBV2 and TRBJ2-1; 8 nucleotides agree with TRBD1. The sequencing used PBMCs, collected from the stem cell graft. The CDR3 DNA is TGTGCCAGCAGCGGACAGGGCGATACATGGGATGAGCAGTTCTTC. Encoded protein: CASSGQGDTWDEQFF.